The 7 T cell receptor beta chains below all came from one sample that was sequenced in a study of beta chain features in type 1 diabetes. Of the isolated RNA, all was reverse transcribed, and so the sequenced material was expressed TCRB transcripts. The table came from immunoSEQ multiplex PCR; TCRdb's copy has only in-frame clones and leaves some out. The table shows under 90,000 clones, with roughly 31% occurring only once. The sample consisted of stem cell memory CD4+ T cells from blood. Receptors were obtained from a young woman in good health.

The J gene is TRBJ1-5, the V gene TRBV19; D is ambiguous. Trimming took 9 bases from V and 4 from J, leaving 19 bases between them. CDR1 is LNHDA and CDR2 is SQIVND in the germline V gene (reference sequence). This CDR3 has 15 amino acids. The CDR3 bases are TGTGCCAGCCACGACGGAGGGTTTGGTAATCAGCCCCAGCATTTT. Amino acid sequence: CASHDGGFGNQPQHF.

This clone appeared a few times. The V gene is TRBV4-2, the J gene TRBJ2-1, with D maybe TRBD2 (6 bases). V lost 3 bases and J 1 base, leaving 13 bases between the germline ends. CDR1 and CDR2 (germline): LGHNA, YNFKEQ. The CDR3 has 16 residues. The CDR3 spells CASSQDPGRSYNEQFF. DNA of the CDR3: TGTGCCAGCAGCCAGGACCCAGGGAGGTCCTACAATGAGCAGTTCTTC.

The table lists this clone with a few counts. This chain links TRBV6-6 with TRBJ1-4; 8 nucleotides match TRBD1. Germline V CDR1 and CDR2: MNHNY, SVGAGI (reference sequence). V was clipped by 2 bases and J by 8 bases; unmatched bases: 7. This CDR3 comprises 15 residues. CDR3 amino acids: CASSYPGQGAEKLFF. The CDR3 DNA reads as TGTGCCAGCAGTTACCCCGGGCAGGGGGCAGAAAAACTGTTTTTT.

The genes are TRBV19 and TRBJ1-5; TRBD1 agrees at 10 bases. The CDR3 extends over 16 amino acids. CDR1 is LNHDA and CDR2 is SQIVND in the germline V gene (reference sequence). V shed 7 bases, J shed 0 bases, and the junction held 6 bases outside the gene matches. The DNA of the CDR3 is TGTGCCAGTAACACCCGGGACAGGGGTAGCAATCAGCCCCAGCATTTT. Translated: CASNTRDRGSNQPQHF.

This clone was observed a few times. The J gene is TRBJ1-5, the V gene TRBV12-5; D remains unclear. Germline V gene lookup returns CDR1 LGHNT and CDR2 FRNRAP. V lost 1 base to trimming and J lost 4 bases, with 11 bases between them. The CDR3 consists of 15 residues. CDR3 amino acids: CASGLDGGRNQPQHF. CDR3 nucleotides: TGTGCTAGTGGTTTGGACGGTGGGAGGAATCAGCCCCAGCATTTT.

The rearrangement links TRBV7-6 to TRBJ2-1, with a possible D match to TRBD2 (5 bases). CDR1 and CDR2 from the germline V gene are SGHVS and FNYEAQ. Trimming took 3 bases from V and 9 from J, leaving 12 bases between them. The CDR3 has 13 amino acids. CDR3 in amino acids: CASSLGVVTEQFF. DNA of the CDR3: TGTGCCAGCAGCTTGGGAGTAGTTACTGAGCAGTTCTTC.

This clone was observed a few times. At one of its ends the junction is not consistent with the germline gene, which may arise from a read error. The chain couples TRBV7-7 to TRBJ2-5; D is perhaps TRBD2 (5 bases). The CDR3 is made up of 15 amino acids. Germline CDR1 SSHAT, CDR2 FNYEAQ (reference sequence). CDR3 sequence: CASSLGGPRGETQYF. The CDR3 DNA follows: TGTGCTAGCAGCTTAGGAGGTCCCCGCGGAGAGACCCAGTACTTC.